The 3 T cell receptor beta chains below all came from one sample that was sequenced in a study of sequential checkpoint blockade in melanoma. Profiling relied on immunoSEQ multiplex PCR, and the TCRdb table lists in-frame clones only, not all of them. The profile shows 3,000 to 3,500 clones, roughly 18% of them singletons. Treatment of the sample: randomized to nivolumab then ipilimumab (arm A) or the reverse (arm B). The specimen was tumor tissue (inferred from file names), collected from a patient given nivolumab and ipilimumab in sequence. Receptors originate from a human donor with melanoma.

In its sample, this clone was seen many times. The chain combines TRBV11-3 with TRBJ1-2; 9 bases agree with TRBD1. The junction had 3 bases not matched to a gene; V was cut back by 1 base and J by 6 bases. CDR1 and CDR2 from the germline V gene are SGHNT and YENEEA. The CDR3 covers 14 residues. The CDR3 nucleotides are TGTGCCAGCAGCTTAGTACAGGGGGCTAATGGCTACACCTTC. It translates to CASSLVQGANGYTF.

This clone was recorded many times. The V gene is TRBV6-8, the J gene TRBJ2-2, with 8 positions matching TRBD1. Germline lookup yields CDR1 MNHGY and CDR2 SAAAGT. CDR3 length: 16 amino acids. V shed 2 bases and J 1 base; nucleotides not matched to a gene: 3. CDR3: CASSYLTGVNTGELFF. CDR3 sequence (DNA): TGTGCCAGCAGTTACCTGACAGGGGTGAACACCGGGGAGCTGTTTTTT.

The sample holds many counts of this clone. The chain combines TRBV6-8 with TRBJ2-7; D tentatively fits TRBD1 or TRBD2 (5 bases each). Between the trimmed V and J ends, which lost 6 bases and 10 bases, there was a span of 19 bases. The CDR3 runs to 13 residues. Germline lookup yields CDR1 MNHGY and CDR2 SAAAGT. CDR3 loop: CASRGRTLGRQYF. The CDR3, as DNA: TGTGCCAGCAGGGGACGGACTCTAGGACGACAGTACTTC.